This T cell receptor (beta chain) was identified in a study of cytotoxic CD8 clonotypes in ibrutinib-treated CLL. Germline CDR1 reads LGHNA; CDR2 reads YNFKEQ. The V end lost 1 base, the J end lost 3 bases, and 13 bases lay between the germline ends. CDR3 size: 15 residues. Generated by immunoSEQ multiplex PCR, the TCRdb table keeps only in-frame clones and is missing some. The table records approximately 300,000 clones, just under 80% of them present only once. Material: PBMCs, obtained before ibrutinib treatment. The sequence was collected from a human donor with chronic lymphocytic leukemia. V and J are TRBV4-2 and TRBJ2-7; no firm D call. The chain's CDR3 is CASSQASAIGYEQYF. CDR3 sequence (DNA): TGTGCCAGCAGCCAAGCAAGCGCGATTGGCTACGAGCAGTACTTC.